What follows is one T cell receptor beta chain and its context. Its antigen is unknown. Method: immunoSEQ multiplex PCR; TCRdb's copy keeps in-frame clones and lacks some. The table has tens of thousands of clones, 70% to 90% seen once; the top ten hold 1.3%. This sample is drawn from a study of T cell responses to AZD1222 COVID-19 vaccine. Whole-study findings and limits: There were mostly white British donors and more females than males, and clonal diversity was possibly underestimated.

The germline gives CDR1 KGHSH, CDR2 LQKENI. Germline trimming cut 0 bases from V and 8 bases from J; bases unmatched to any gene: 4. The CDR3 totals 14 residues. The study pooled second doses at about 4 or about 12 weeks. The sequence came from an adult who received the AZD1222 COVID-19 vaccine. The J gene is TRBJ1-2, the V gene TRBV18; 9 bases fit TRBD1. The specimen was peripheral blood, collected 28 days after the second AZD1222 dose. The CDR3 region has the DNA TGTGCCAGCTCACCACCTGGGACAGGGCGCGGCTACACCTTC. It codes for CASSPPGTGRGYTF. Together with reference TRBV18 and TRBJ1-2, the CDR3 gives the full variable domain: NAGVMQNPRHLVRRRGQEARLRCSPMKGHSHVYWYRQLPEEGLKFMVYLQKENIIDESGMPKERFSAEFPKEGPSILRIQQVVRGDSAAYFCASSPPGTGRGYTFGSGTRLTVV.